This T cell receptor (beta chain) was identified during a study of cytomegalovirus exposure and HLA in healthy donors (dated by TCRdb to 2016 to 2017). Broadly, across the study: An earlier analysis of some 620 of the donors reported about 260 Gb of sequence data and 117 million unique TCR beta sequences obtained from around 170 million T cells. A later genetic analysis used genome-wide SNP genotypes for 398 of the 666 donors, treating that subset as a discovery cohort. An early release that covered around 590 HLA-typed donors contained about 300 gigabases of sequencing data and 70 million to 100 million unique TCR sequences. Across approximately 420 genotyped donors of the cohort, an average of 235,054 unique TCR beta nucleotide sequences per donor were sequenced, and roughly 17% of those sequences were non-productive. Donor age, sex, ethnicity and CMV serostatus were compiled together with the repertoire data. The study combined high-throughput TCR immunosequencing, statistical association of individual TCRs with disease status, and machine learning to predict cytomegalovirus infection status. The genetic ancestry cluster associated with self-reported Caucasian donors included 81% of the roughly 360 genotyped donors. Every repertoire in the discovery cohort had been generated on one and the same sequencing platform. The study aimed to test whether cataloging public T cell receptors could reveal signatures of past pathogen exposure. To study patterns of TCR occurrence, a later analysis re-analyzed previously published TCR beta repertoires from under 750 donors and added high-resolution HLA genotyping. Typing coverage differed by locus: A, B, C, DRB1 and DQB1 were typed in roughly 620-630 donors, DQA1 in approximately 520, DPA1 in 600 to 610, and DPB1 in about 450. In the later analysis, no new phenotypic data were used to find candidate immune exposures; instead, reliance was placed on TCR beta sequences and their occurrence across donors. To decide whether each TCR beta V gene segment behaved as functional or pseudogenic, an earlier analysis of some 540 of the donors relied on high-throughput TCR beta sequencing. A separate validation cohort of roughly 110 different subjects was used in addition to the 666-subject first cohort. Because of strong linkage in the cohort, roughly five DR-DQ haplotypes were treated as single units for association and clustering. Class I and class II HLA loci were covered by the typing at four-digit resolution. The T cell repertoires of around 670 subjects were profiled by immunosequencing and related to cytomegalovirus serostatus. General findings and caveats noted by the study authors: Roughly uniform sequencing depth across donors was assumed in presence/absence analyses, although this assumption may not hold. A further reported finding was that TCR beta sequences accurately predicted the HLA-A and HLA-B alleles for most subjects in the first cohort. Compared with the roughly 670-donor mean, donors in an Asian-associated ancestry cluster had fewer N-insertions in productive TCRs, according to a later genetic analysis. The cohort was sequenced for TCR beta chains only, and without alpha or paired-chain data the features that could be detected were limited. In a later analysis, HLA-associated TCR beta chains showed more clonal expansion and lower generation probabilities than non-associated chains that were equally common. The 87-base-pair reads could not distinguish some IMGT-functional V segments, including TRBV6-2 and TRBV6-3, so those segments were excluded. Specific HLA alleles were associated with around 18,000 TCR beta sequences at a false discovery rate of 0.05 in a later analysis. In an earlier analysis of a few hundred of the donors, most TCR beta V segments were observed in productive rearrangements about 87% or about 30% of the time, broadly matching IMGT annotations. The classifier was reported to diagnose cytomegalovirus status with high specificity and sensitivity in both the original and validation cohorts. A later analysis found that TCR association rates varied across HLA loci, with DRB1 alleles showing the most associated TCRs and HLA-C alleles the fewest. The study gave a list of about 170 TCR beta chains associated with cytomegalovirus. In a later genetic analysis, a missense DCLRE1C variant was associated with V-gene and J-gene trimming of TCR beta chains, and the association was replicated in an independent cohort. The authors suggested that the approach could potentially be extended to other disease states and immunological phenotypes. In vitro tests confirmed that a few of the cytomegalovirus-associated TCR beta chains recognize cytomegalovirus antigens. Linkage disequilibrium might explain the correlated functional status among segregating V segments, but an unknown experimental factor could not be ruled out. A later analysis reported that several top co-occurrence clusters appeared linked to parvovirus B19, influenza, CMV and Epstein-Barr virus. Because some donors lacked HLA typing at each locus, the association tests relied only on the typed subset. Immune exposure information for the cohort was limited to CMV serostatus. A later analysis found that most CMV-associated TCR beta chains appeared HLA-restricted, with HLA associations seemingly driven largely by CMV exposure. Most TCR sequences were seen in very few donors, while some public TCRs were found in many individuals. Because counts were too low, 15 or so rarely observed V segments, including chromosome 9 orphons, were excluded from the earlier analysis of around 590 of the donors. Strong co-occurrence of HLA alleles, especially DR and DQ, made assigning TCR associations to individual alleles difficult. A cluster of highly shared sequence variants was judged likely to be a technical artifact of the sequencing pipeline.

The CDR3, cysteine through phenylalanine, is 14 amino acids long. Only the CDR3 DNA is retained, 42 bases long and in frame from the first base. Based on the germline V gene, the CDR1 and CDR2 sequences are SGHRS and YFSETQ. The germline V end is reduced by 4 bases and the J end by 5 bases; junction bases left unmatched: 3. Points on this clone: Its antigen target is currently unknown. Per-base quality was not reported, and no clone a single base away is much larger than it.

Library generation was performed with the immunoSEQ multiplex PCR assay. The multiplex PCR relied on a mix of 60 forward primers for TCR Vbeta segments and 13 reverse primers for TCR Jbeta segments. The CDR3 region of rearranged TCR beta genes was amplified from genomic DNA with a multiplex PCR assay. Amplified TCR beta libraries were sequenced as 87-base-pair reads on the Illumina HiSeq System. In the paper's pipeline: In a later analysis, some 80 million unique TCR beta chains were counted across the roughly 610 repertoires, and approximately 11 million of these chains were shared by at least two donors. A nearest-neighbor algorithm error-corrected the raw reads and collapsed the reads into unique sequences, merging closely related sequences to remove PCR and sequencing errors. V, D and J gene segments were assigned by aligning CDR3 sequences to IMGT reference sequences. For a sequence to be retained, a match of at least six nucleotides to both a V gene segment and a J gene segment was required. Rearrangements were called productive when the CDR3 lacked stop codons and stayed in frame with V and J; all others were non-productive. CDR3 was defined by IMGT convention, running from the second conserved V-encoded cysteine to the conserved J-encoded phenylalanine. In an earlier analysis of around 600 of the donors, sequences lacking an unambiguous match to a single V gene segment were excluded. In an earlier analysis of several hundred of the donors, V segments were called functional above 56.7% productive rearrangements and were called segregating when the between-donor standard deviation exceeded 5%. A statistical classification framework was built for diagnosing cytomegalovirus status from the catalog of TCR beta chain sequences. V and J gene assignment, in a later analysis, came from comparing TCR nucleotide sequences with IMGT/GENE-DB human TR gene sequences. A later analysis assigned CDR3 sequences and most-parsimonious VDJ recombination scenarios with the TCRdist pipeline. In a later analysis, each TCR beta chain was defined by its CDR3 amino acid sequence together with its V-gene family, and reads without a unique V-gene family were excluded. A later analysis removed roughly 590 highly shared, low-generation-probability nucleotide sequences to deal with suspected cross-contamination and a sequencing artifact. For each public chain, a later analysis derived a clonal expansion index from normalized ranks of inferred template counts within each repertoire. Generation probabilities in a later analysis came from a VDJ recombination model fitted to out-of-frame rearrangements, and those results were checked against IGoR. In a later analysis, TCR-TCR, TCR-HLA and TCR-CMV co-occurrence was scored with hypergeometric tests, and a repertoire-size bias correction was applied to TCR pairs. In a later analysis, false discovery rates were estimated by permuting HLA or CMV assignments 20 times. A later analysis grouped co-occurring TCRs with DBSCAN, adding TCRdist sequence similarity when clustering within HLA-allele-positive subsets. Co-occurrence clustering excluded repertoires with fewer than 30,000 or more than 120,000 public chains, plus five with anomalous nucleotide sharing. What TCRdb holds here is the immuneACCESS table cut down to in-frame rearrangements. Part of the clones is not present; checked against another copy, under half of the missing clones reflect an unresolved V gene, and the others are unexplained. V, J and clone size are those of that table, while D and trimming were read from the DNA. Counted in this sample were about 150,000 clones; roughly 77% of them appeared once. The top ten clonotypes cover roughly 4.3% of the sample.

The cohort comprised some 700 healthy bone marrow donors. At the time of sampling, all cohort members were nominally healthy, though unrecorded immune exposures were likely present. The donor was CMV seronegative and belonged to the group of more than 300 seronegative cohort members. A peripheral blood sample was provided by each donor, and peripheral blood mononuclear cells were used for TCR beta sequencing. Genomic DNA was extracted from the blood cell samples with the Qiagen DNeasy Blood Extraction Kit. This receptor chain uses TRBV5-1 and TRBJ2-5; 12 nucleotides in the junction match TRBD2. Sequencing used PBMCs. This TCR was sampled from a male donor in good health and CMV-seronegative. The nucleotide sequence is given as TGCGCCAGCAGCCAGGGGACTAGCGGGGAGACCCAGTACTTC. This encodes CASSQGTSGETQYF.